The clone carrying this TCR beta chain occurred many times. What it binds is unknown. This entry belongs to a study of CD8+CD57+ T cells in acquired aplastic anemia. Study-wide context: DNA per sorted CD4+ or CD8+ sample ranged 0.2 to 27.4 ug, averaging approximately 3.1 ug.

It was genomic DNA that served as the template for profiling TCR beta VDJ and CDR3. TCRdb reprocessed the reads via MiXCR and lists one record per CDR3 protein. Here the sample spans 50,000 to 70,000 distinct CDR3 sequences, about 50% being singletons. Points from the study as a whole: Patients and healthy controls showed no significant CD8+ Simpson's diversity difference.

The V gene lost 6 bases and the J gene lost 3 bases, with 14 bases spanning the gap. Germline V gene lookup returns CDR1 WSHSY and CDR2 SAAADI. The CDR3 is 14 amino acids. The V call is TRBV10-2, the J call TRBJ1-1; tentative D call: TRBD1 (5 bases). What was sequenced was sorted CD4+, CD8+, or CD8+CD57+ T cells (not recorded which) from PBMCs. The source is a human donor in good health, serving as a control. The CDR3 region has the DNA TGCGCCAGCAGGGAGGGGTCCGCGGACACTGAAGCTTTCTTT. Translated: CASREGSADTEAFF.